Below, 26 T cell receptor beta chains from the same sample are listed, as sequenced in a study of T cell changes during pregnancy in multiple sclerosis. The method was immunoSEQ multiplex PCR; TCRdb's version includes in-frame clones alone and lacks a portion of them. The top ten clones hold around 0.52% of a sample with 35,000 to 55,000 clones, around 90% of them seen once. The sample here was CD4+ T cells from peripheral blood mononuclear cells, taken in the third trimester of pregnancy. Source of these receptors: a female donor with multiple sclerosis, enrolled in a pregnancy study.

The chain employs TRBV19 and TRBJ1-6, with 10 bases identical to TRBD1. CDR1 is LNHDA and CDR2 is SQIVND in the germline V gene (reference sequence). J was trimmed by 9 bases and V by 9 bases; bases with no gene match: 8. This CDR3 has 14 amino acids. CDR3 loop: CASGTGVWGSPLHF. The DNA of the CDR3 is TGTGCCAGCGGGACAGGGGTATGGGGTTCACCCCTCCACTTT.

The genes are TRBV19 and TRBJ2-7; 14 nucleotides match TRBD2. J gave up 6 bases and V 2 bases, and 9 bases lay outside the gene matches. Germline values: CDR1 LNHDA, CDR2 SQIVND (reference sequence). CDR3 size: 17 residues. CDR3 nucleotides: TGTGCCAGTAGTATATCGTGGACTAGCGGGAGGAAATCCGAGCAGTACTTC. Its translation: CASSISWTSGRKSEQYF.

The chain has TRBV5-1 and TRBJ2-1, with 9 bases matching TRBD2. The CDR3 is 13 amino acids. V lost 7 bases and J lost 4; bases outside the gene matches: 3. Germline CDR1 and CDR2: SGHRS and YFSETQ. This chain's CDR3 is CASSTSGYNEQFF. The DNA of the CDR3 is TGCGCCAGCTCGACTAGCGGTTACAATGAGCAGTTCTTC.

The rearrangement links TRBV4-3 to TRBJ2-1; 11 nucleotides line up with TRBD2. V gave up 3 bases and J gave up 4 bases; unmatched junction bases: 5. The germline CDR1 and CDR2 sequences are LGHNA and YSLEER. The CDR3 is 16 amino acids. CDR3 sequence reads: CASSHRLAGGYNEQFF. For the CDR3, the DNA is TGCGCCAGCAGCCACAGGCTAGCGGGAGGATACAATGAGCAGTTCTTC.

This chain links TRBV28 with TRBJ1-5; 7 nucleotides match TRBD1. This CDR3 is built from 16 residues. V lost 6 bases and J lost 3; bases outside the gene matches: 11. CDR1 MDHEN and CDR2 SYDVKM come from the germline V gene. The CDR3 region is CASRTMTGLNNQPQHF. CDR3 in DNA: TGTGCCAGCAGAACGATGACAGGGTTGAACAATCAGCCCCAGCATTTT.

The rearrangement uses TRBV19 and TRBJ2-5; 9 nucleotides align to TRBD2. Per the germline V gene, CDR1 is LNHDA and CDR2 is SQIVND (reference sequence). Unmatched junction bases numbered 15, after V lost 3 bases and J lost 1 base. The length of the CDR3 is 19 residues. DNA of the CDR3: TGTGCCAGTAGTATTACAGGCCTAGCGGGATTGGGCAGCCAAGAGACCCAGTACTTC. Protein product: CASSITGLAGLGSQETQYF.

This chain joins TRBV14 and TRBJ1-4; 7 bases agree with TRBD1. The length of the CDR3 is 15 residues. CDR1 is SGHDN, CDR2 FVKESK, per germline. V dropped 0 bases and J dropped 8; count of bases not matched to a gene: 6. CDR3 nucleotide sequence: TGTGCCAGCAGCCAAGAGTCGGGCAGGGGGGAAAAACTGTTTTTT. Protein sequence: CASSQESGRGEKLFF.

This chain connects TRBV30 to TRBJ2-2, with 12 nucleotides matching TRBD2. This CDR3 has 17 residues. Trimming took 0 bases from V and 7 from J; bases not matched to a gene: 9. Per germline, CDR1 GTSNPN and CDR2 SVGIG (reference sequence). CDR3 amino acids: CAWSVRLAGGLGGELFF. The CDR3 nucleotides read TGTGCCTGGAGTGTACGTCTAGCGGGAGGGCTGGGCGGGGAGCTGTTTTTT.

This sequence joins TRBV5-4 and TRBJ2-5, with 7 nucleotides matching TRBD2. Germline V lookup: CDR1 SGHNT, CDR2 YYREEE (reference sequence). V lost 5 bases to trimming and J lost 3 bases; unmatched junction nucleotides: 10. The CDR3 is made up of 15 amino acids. The DNA of the CDR3 is TGTGCCAGCAGTGCGTCGGGAGGACAAAAAGAGACCCAGTACTTC. Protein product: CASSASGGQKETQYF.

This clone was detected only once. The chain joins TRBV7-2 to TRBJ2-7; TRBD1 matches at 7 bases. From germline, CDR1 is SGHTA and CDR2 FQGNSA. The CDR3 consists of 16 residues. With 1 base clipped from V and 3 bases from J, the junction kept 9 bases outside the gene matches. The CDR3 region is CASSLEGADTGYEQYF. The CDR3 nucleotides are TGTGCCAGCAGCTTAGAGGGGGCGGACACGGGCTACGAGCAGTACTTC. Looking up the rest from reference TRBV7-2 and TRBJ2-7 gives the full variable domain: GAGVSQSPSNKVTEKGKDVELRCDPISGHTALYWYRQSLGQGLEFLIYFQGNSAPDKSGLPSDRFSAERTGGSVSTLTIQRTQQEDSAVYLCASSLEGADTGYEQYFGPGTRLTVT.

J is TRBJ2-5 and V is TRBV11-2, with TRBD2 matching 7 bases. The CDR3 length is 12 residues. Unmatched junction bases numbered 10, after V lost 5 bases and J lost 13 bases. Germline V gene lookup returns CDR1 SGHAT and CDR2 FQNNGV. This CDR3 is CASSHPGGPSYF. The CDR3 DNA reads as TGTGCCAGCAGCCACCCGGGAGGCCCCTCGTACTTC.

V is TRBV7-2 and J is TRBJ2-5, with 7 positions matching TRBD2. The germline V gene encodes CDR1 SGHTA and CDR2 FQGNSA. The CDR3 has 17 amino acids. V lost 5 bases, J lost 3 bases, and 15 bases stayed unmatched. The chain's CDR3 is CASSPRGGGSAKETQYF. The CDR3 region has the DNA TGTGCCAGCAGCCCCCGAGGTGGCGGGAGCGCGAAAGAGACCCAGTACTTC.

This clone was observed a single time. The V gene is TRBV6-5, the J gene TRBJ2-7; the D gene is possibly TRBD2 (5 bases). The germline gives CDR1 MNHEY, CDR2 SVGAGI. Trimming took off 3 bases at V and 2 bases at J, with 8 bases between the two ends. The CDR3 is made up of 13 amino acids. The CDR3 DNA reads as TGTGCCAGCAGTTATCTAGCCGCCTACGAGCAGTACTTC. Translated, it gives CASSYLAAYEQYF.

In DNA, the CDR3 is TGTGCCAGCAGTTCTCGGGGGGCTGGAAACACCATATATTTT. It specifies CASSSRGAGNTIYF. The chain employs TRBV27 and TRBJ1-3; D might be TRBD1 (5 bases). The CDR3 contains 14 residues. The germline V gene encodes CDR1 MNHEY and CDR2 SMNVEV (reference sequence). The V gene lost 4 bases and the J gene lost 2 bases, with 9 bases spanning the gap.

This CDR3 reads CASSPRLAGGPNTGELFF. CDR3 nucleotides: TGCGCCAGCAGCCCCCGGCTAGCGGGAGGGCCCAACACCGGGGAGCTGTTTTTT. The chain uses TRBV5-1 and TRBJ2-2, with 12 bases that match TRBD2. The germline CDR1 and CDR2 sequences are SGHRS and YFSETQ. Trimming at V came to 4 bases and at J to 2 bases, leaving 9 bases not matched to a gene. CDR3 size: 18 residues.

This chain joins TRBV2 and TRBJ2-3, with 12 bases lining up with TRBD2. Losses at the gene ends were 5 bases for V and 4 bases for J; bases not matched to a gene: 4. The CDR3 is made up of 15 amino acids. The V gene's germline CDR1 is SNHLY and CDR2 FYNNEI. CDR3 sequence reads: CASSPGLAGPDTQYF. CDR3 DNA sequence: TGTGCCAGCAGTCCTGGACTAGCGGGGCCAGATACGCAGTATTTT.

The rearrangement links TRBV30 to TRBJ1-3; TRBD1 matches 9 bases. The CDR3 is made up of 17 amino acids. V gave up 3 bases and J gave up 0 bases; unmatched junction bases: 9. CDR1 GTSNPN and CDR2 SVGIG come from the germline V gene (reference sequence). The CDR3 loop reads CAWRTQDRGHSGNTIYF. The CDR3 DNA reads TGTGCCTGGAGGACCCAGGACAGGGGCCACTCTGGAAACACCATATATTTT.

The chain has TRBV25-1 and TRBJ2-1; 12 bases align to TRBD2. The CDR3 is 17 residues long. The germline CDR1 and CDR2 sequences are MGHDK and SYGVNS. V lost 1 base and J lost 6; bases outside the gene matches: 7. The CDR3 nucleotides are TGTGCCAGCAGTGAATCCCGACTAGCGGGAGTGCCCAATGAGCAGTTCTTC. This translates into CASSESRLAGVPNEQFF.

This chain connects TRBV6-6 to TRBJ2-2; TRBD1 agrees at 9 bases. The CDR3 has 15 residues. V was pared by 8 bases and J by 2 bases, with 6 bases of the junction left unmatched. Germline V gives CDR1 MNHNY, CDR2 SVGAGI (reference sequence). In DNA form, the CDR3 reads TGTGCCAGCCGACAGGGGGAGAGAAACACCGGGGAGCTGTTTTTT. Protein sequence: CASRQGERNTGELFF.

In its sample, this clone was seen once. This chain uses TRBV19 with TRBJ1-1, with D possibly being TRBD1 (5 bases). V lost 6 bases to trimming and J lost 8 bases, with 19 bases between them. Germline CDR1 and CDR2: LNHDA and SQIVND (reference sequence). CDR3 size: 14 residues. This CDR3 is CASSSNPRGGEAFF. The CDR3 DNA reads as TGTGCCAGTAGCTCAAATCCGCGGGGGGGGGAAGCTTTCTTT.

The J gene is TRBJ2-7, the V gene TRBV21-1; the DNA was not used to check the table's D call, TRBD1. TRBV21-1 corresponds to a pseudogene. The CDR3 sequence is 15 residues long. CDR3 sequence reads: CASNYLDRTSYEQYF. The CDR3 coding sequence is TGTGCCAGCAACTATTTGGACAGGACTTCCTACGAGCAGTACTTC.

CDR3 loop: CAWRTLRVVGSPLHF. As DNA, the CDR3 is TGTGCCTGGAGAACCCTCAGGGTAGTCGGGTCACCCCTCCACTTT. This chain joins TRBV30 and TRBJ1-6, with D possibly TRBD1 on 5 matching bases. Trimming took 3 bases from V and 10 from J, leaving 19 bases between them. Germline V gives CDR1 GTSNPN, CDR2 SVGIG (reference sequence). The CDR3 consists of 15 residues. Based on the CDR3 plus reference TRBV30 and TRBJ1-6, the full variable domain is SQTIHQWPATLVQPVGSPLSLECTVEGTSNPNLYWYRQAAGRGLQLLFYSVGIGQISSEVPQNLSASRPQDRQFILSSKKLLLSDSGFYLCAWRTLRVVGSPLHFGNGTRLTVT.

V is TRBV28 and J is TRBJ2-7; no reliable D call. Trimming pared 8 bases from V and 6 bases from J, leaving 14 bases between. Germline CDR1 and CDR2: MDHEN and SYDVKM. The CDR3 sequence is 12 residues long. The CDR3 DNA reads TGTGCCAGCCTAACTTCCTCCGGCGAGCAGTACTTC. Translation gives CASLTSSGEQYF.

V is TRBV27 and J is TRBJ1-5; D is undetermined. With 3 bases removed from V and 8 bases from J, the gap between germline ends came to 14 bases. Germline assignment: CDR1 MNHEY and CDR2 SMNVEV (reference sequence). The CDR3 has 14 amino acids. The CDR3 nucleotides are TGTGCCAGCAGTTTTGATAGCCGTCTCAAGCCCCAGCATTTT. Translated, it gives CASSFDSRLKPQHF.

This chain links TRBV4-3 with TRBJ2-5; D gene unclear. CDR3 length: 12 residues. The V end lost 4 bases, the J end lost 0 bases, and 3 bases lay between the germline ends. Germline-derived CDR1 and CDR2 are LGHNA and YSLEER. Here the CDR3 reads CASSPNQETQYF. CDR3 sequence (DNA): TGCGCCAGCAGCCCCAACCAAGAGACCCAGTACTTC.

V gene TRBV27 combines with J gene TRBJ1-2; D gene ambiguous. Germline values: CDR1 MNHEY, CDR2 SMNVEV (reference sequence). The ends were cut back, 7 bases at V and 4 bases at J, with 13 bases in the middle. The CDR3 is 13 amino acids. CDR3 sequence (DNA): TGTGCCAGCAAGGGAGACGGGGTCTATGGCTACACCTTC. It is translated as CASKGDGVYGYTF.